This TCR beta chain was sequenced during a study of regulatory T cells in long-lasting Graves disease. Study as a whole: The criterion for persistent Graves' disease was over 5 years of antithyroid drugs with positive TSH receptor antibodies. General study findings and limits: Persistent disease exhibited a predilection for TRBV28, TRBJ1-2 and TRBJ2-5. Persistent patients shared thousands of public clonotypes among themselves. Newly diagnosed patients shared fewer, at under 1,000.

CDR3-region Arm-PCR and iRepertoire HTBI primers produced the TCR beta libraries. Each CDR3 protein gets one entry after TCRdb re-called the multiplex PCR reads with MiXCR. The repertoire has some 470,000 distinct CDR3 sequences, roughly a fifth of them found once; the top ten carry roughly 7.1%. Trimming cost V 7 bases and J 2 bases; bases outside gene matches: 8. This CDR3 has 14 residues. This clonotype was counted only a few times. Its antigen is not identified. The time point: persistent/refractory GD, antithyroid drugs over 5 years with positive TRAb. Scientists built the TCR library using RNA that was extracted from PBMCs.

Sequenced material: peripheral blood mononuclear cells (PBMCs), taken when the disease was refractory, from a patient treated with antithyroid drugs. The J gene is TRBJ2-7, the V gene TRBV12-3 or TRBV12-4, with 7 bases identical to TRBD1. This TCR was sampled from a female donor with Graves disease. The CDR3 region is CASNKMGQPYEQYF. The CDR3 region has the DNA TGTGCCAGCAACAAGATGGGACAGCCCTACGAGCAGTACTTC.